What follows are 12 T cell receptor beta chains derived from one specimen sequenced in a study of T cell repertoires in cytomegalovirus infection. These receptors are not linked to any known antigen. MiXCR, applied by TCRdb to the reads, yields one record per CDR3 protein. The sample comprises approximately 100,000 distinct CDR3 sequences, about 28% of which are singletons, and about three quarters rests with the top ten. The sample was CD8+ T cells from cultured PBMCs, taken from culture after CMV antigen stimulation. These receptors were taken from a human donor in good health (CMV status not recorded). Some clones in this sample may be carry-over from other donors' samples.

This clonotype came up many times. This chain joins TRBV10-3 and TRBJ2-7; D is undetermined. The CDR3 runs to 13 residues. The V gene's germline CDR1 is ENHRY and CDR2 SYGVKD. V was clipped by 3 bases and J by 0 bases, with 6 bases between them. CDR3 region: CAISEKVSYEQYF. The CDR3 nucleotides are TGTGCCATCAGTGAAAAGGTCTCCTACGAGCAGTACTTC.

Written as DNA, the CDR3 is TGTGCCAGCAGTGACGGGGGGGCATCATACGAGCAGTACTTC. It specifies CASSDGGASYEQYF. The chain has TRBV28 and TRBJ2-7; TRBD2 aligns across 8 bases. Germline CDR1 is MDHEN and CDR2 is SYDVKM. CDR3 length equals 14 residues. Trimming cost V 5 bases and J 4 bases; bases outside gene matches: 7.

This clonotype was picked up many times. V is TRBV12-3 or TRBV12-4 and J is TRBJ1-5; TRBD1 matches at 8 bases. CDR3 size: 18 residues. Germline trimming cut 4 bases from V and 0 bases from J; bases unmatched to any gene: 11. For the CDR3, the DNA is TGTGCCAGCAGTTCCGGGACAGGTAATCCTTTTAGCAATCAGCCCCAGCATTTT. Translating it yields CASSSGTGNPFSNQPQHF.

This clonotype was seen a handful of times. The chain uses TRBV7-6 and TRBJ2-1; a possible D gene is TRBD2 (5 bases). Trimming stripped 0 bases from V and 5 bases from J, with 14 bases between. Germline loops: CDR1 SGHVS, CDR2 FNYEAQ. The CDR3 runs 16 residues. The CDR3 DNA reads as TGTGCCAGCAGCTTAGCGAGGAGCGGAGCTAACAATGAGCAGTTCTTC. It codes for CASSLARSGANNEQFF.

This clonotype was detected only a few times. Here the CDR3 reads CAISEFSGTEEREKLFF. DNA for the CDR3: TGTGCCATCAGTGAGTTCAGCGGGACAGAAGAGAGAGAAAAACTGTTTTTT. The genes are TRBV10-3 and TRBJ1-4; 7 bases fit TRBD1. The V gene end was trimmed by 1 base and the J gene end by 8 bases; junction bases not matched to a gene: 13. Looked up from germline, CDR1 is ENHRY and CDR2 is SYGVKD. The CDR3 extends over 17 amino acids.

This rearrangement joins TRBV25-1 to TRBJ1-2; 9 bases fit TRBD1. Trimming cost V 6 bases and J 5 bases; bases outside gene matches: 7. CDR3 size: 14 residues. Germline V lookup: CDR1 MGHDK, CDR2 SYGVNS. CDR3 sequence reads: CASSRDRDHYGYTF. The CDR3 region has the DNA TGTGCCAGCAGCCGGGACAGGGACCATTATGGCTACACCTTC.

The chain combines TRBV4-2 with TRBJ2-1, with 9 bases aligning to TRBD2. The ends lost 0 bases at V and 9 bases at J; junction bases unmatched: 9. The germline gives CDR1 LGHNA, CDR2 YNFKEQ. This CDR3 contains 16 residues. The CDR3 reads CASSQESRGGVGEQFF. The CDR3 region has the DNA TGTGCCAGCAGCCAAGAGTCCCGCGGGGGGGTAGGTGAGCAGTTCTTC.

The genes are TRBV7-6 and TRBJ2-7; TRBD1 matches 10 bases. After removal of 5 bases from V and 5 bases from J, the junction contained 3 bases not matched to a gene. From germline, CDR1 is SGHVS and CDR2 FNYEAQ. There are 13 residues in the CDR3. The CDR3 coding sequence is TGTGCCAGCAGCCCTGGACAGGGGGACGAGCAGTACTTC. Residues: CASSPGQGDEQYF.

The CDR3 loop is CASSQTSHVYEQYF. The DNA for the CDR3 is TGTGCCAGCAGCCAGACTAGCCACGTATACGAGCAGTACTTC. This chain links TRBV9 with TRBJ2-7, with 7 bases aligning to TRBD2. The length of the CDR3 is 14 residues. Germline V gene lookup returns CDR1 SGDLS and CDR2 YYNGEE. After removal of 4 bases from V and 4 bases from J, the junction contained 8 bases not matched to a gene.

Worth noting for this clonotype: A much more abundant neighbour one base away suggests this may be a read error. J is TRBJ2-3 and V is TRBV7-2; 8 bases match TRBD1. This CDR3 is 15 amino acids long. Trimming cost V 6 bases and J 6 bases; bases outside gene matches: 11. CDR1 is SGHTA and CDR2 is FQGNSA in the germline V gene. The CDR3 DNA reads TGTGCCAGCAGTTTAATCCAGGGGGCGTTGGATACGCAGTATTTT. It encodes CASSLIQGALDTQYF.

About this clonotype itself: Germline and junction disagree at one end, which may indicate a read error. This chain links TRBV5-3 with TRBJ1-1; 9 positions match TRBD1. TRBV5-3 is given ORF status, its function remaining uncertain. This CDR3 contains 14 residues. CDR3 loop: CASSWGTGLTEAFF. The CDR3 coding sequence is TGTGCCAGCAGCTGGGGGACAGGGCTGACTGAAGCTTTCTTT.

This clonotype was seen a few times. The gene calls are TRBV27 and TRBJ2-1; TRBD2 might be the D (5 bases). V dropped 3 bases and J dropped 6 bases, with 15 bases sitting between them. The V gene's germline CDR1 is MNHEY and CDR2 SMNVEV (reference sequence). The CDR3 covers 15 residues. The CDR3 spells CASSLWALAPNEQFF. DNA of the CDR3: TGTGCCAGCAGTTTGTGGGCGCTAGCTCCCAATGAGCAGTTCTTC.